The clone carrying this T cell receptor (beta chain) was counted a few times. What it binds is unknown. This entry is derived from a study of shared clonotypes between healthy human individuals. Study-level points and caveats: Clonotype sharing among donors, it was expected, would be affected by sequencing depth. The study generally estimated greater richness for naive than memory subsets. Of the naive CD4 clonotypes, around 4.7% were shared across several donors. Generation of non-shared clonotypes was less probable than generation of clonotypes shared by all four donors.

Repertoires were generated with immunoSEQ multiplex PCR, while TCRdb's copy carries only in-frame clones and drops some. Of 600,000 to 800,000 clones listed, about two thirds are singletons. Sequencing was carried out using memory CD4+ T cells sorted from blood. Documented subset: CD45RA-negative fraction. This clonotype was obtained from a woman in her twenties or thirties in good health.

In DNA, the CDR3 is TGTGCCAGCAGCCTACAACAGAATCAGCCCCAGCATTTT. Protein: CASSLQQNQPQHF. J is TRBJ1-5 and V is TRBV11-2; D remains unclear. The V gene lost 5 bases and the J gene lost 4 bases, with 9 bases spanning the gap. Germline CDR1 SGHAT, CDR2 FQNNGV. CDR3 length: 13 residues.